One and the same sample provided the 4 T cell receptor beta chains below, sequenced in a study of cytomegalovirus exposure and HLA in healthy donors. Use of 60 Vbeta and 13 Jbeta primers characterized the PCR. The assay was immunoSEQ multiplex PCR, and TCRdb's table has in-frame clones only and misses some. Seen here are under 150,000 clones, 80% to 90% observed once, and the top ten hold 2.7%. The specimen was PBMCs. All receptors come from a man in his fifties or sixties in good health and CMV-seronegative.

This clone was recorded only once. The chain employs TRBV25-1 and TRBJ2-5; perhaps TRBD1 as D (6 bases). The CDR3 spans 17 residues. CDR1 MGHDK and CDR2 SYGVNS come from the germline V gene. Trimming pared 4 bases from V and 4 bases from J, leaving 22 bases between. The CDR3 DNA sequence: TGTGCCAGCAGTGCAACCCGGGACAACTCCGTCGGAGAGACCCAGTACTTC. It translates to CASSATRDNSVGETQYF.

The chain has TRBV6-5 and TRBJ2-3, with D maybe TRBD2 (5 bases). Germline CDR1 is MNHEY and CDR2 is SVGAGI. V lost 0 bases, J lost 10 bases, and 11 bases lay in between. This CDR3 is built from 13 residues. In nucleotides, the CDR3 is TGTGCCAGCAGTTACTCGAGAGGGCTTGCGCAGTATTTT. It is translated as CASSYSRGLAQYF.

The gene calls are TRBV5-4 and TRBJ2-6; TRBD1 matches 9 bases. The junction had 6 bases not matched to a gene; V was cut back by 3 bases and J by 2 bases. This CDR3 has 17 amino acids. CDR1 SGHNT and CDR2 YYREEE come from the germline V gene (reference sequence). This CDR3 is CASSSTTGGPGANVLTF. CDR3 sequence (DNA): TGTGCCAGCAGCTCAACAACAGGGGGCCCTGGGGCCAACGTCCTGACTTTC.

The count of this clone is one. The chain combines TRBV2 with TRBJ2-1, with 12 nucleotides matching TRBD2. V dropped 8 bases and J dropped 7; count of bases not matched to a gene: 9. This CDR3 is 15 amino acids long. Germline loops: CDR1 SNHLY, CDR2 FYNNEI. Here the CDR3 DNA reads TGTGCCAGCGACCCACTAGCGGGGGGCGCGAATGAGCAGTTCTTC. This gives the protein CASDPLAGGANEQFF.